These 17 T cell receptor beta chains were sequenced from one sample in a study of T cell responses to AZD1222 COVID-19 vaccine. Here immunoSEQ multiplex PCR was the method, and the copy in TCRdb shows in-frame clones only, minus some. The sample lists about 70,000 clones, 80% to 85% occurring once. Sequenced here: peripheral blood, sampled on day 0 of AZD1222 vaccination. The receptor source for this set is an adult in good health.

The chain combines TRBV5-1 with TRBJ1-1; 7 bases match TRBD1. The V gene end was trimmed by 4 bases and the J gene end by 0 bases; junction bases not matched to a gene: 6. Germline V lookup: CDR1 SGHRS, CDR2 YFSETQ. The CDR3 totals 15 residues. The CDR3 spells CASSTGDSLNTEAFF. In nucleotides, the CDR3 is TGCGCCAGCAGCACAGGGGACAGCTTGAACACTGAAGCTTTCTTT.

The CDR3 sequence is CASSLSRFAGQGAYEQYF. The CDR3, as DNA: TGTGCCAGCAGCTTATCGCGTTTTGCGGGACAGGGGGCCTACGAGCAGTACTTC. The rearrangement uses TRBV13 and TRBJ2-7; TRBD1 agrees at 11 bases. With V trimmed by 2 bases and J by 2 bases, 11 bases remained unmatched. CDR3 length: 18 amino acids. Germline lookup yields CDR1 PRHDT and CDR2 FYEKMQ (reference sequence). Drawing the rest from reference TRBV13 and TRBJ2-7, the complete variable domain is AAGVIQSPRHLIKEKRETATLKCYPIPRHDTVYWYQQGPGQDPQFLISFYEKMQSDKGSIPDRFSAQQFSDYHSELNMSSLELGDSALYFCASSLSRFAGQGAYEQYFGPGTRLTVT.

The chain joins TRBV2 to TRBJ2-2; no clear D gene. V dropped 4 bases and J dropped 8 bases, with 5 bases sitting between them. CDR1 and CDR2 from the germline V gene are SNHLY and FYNNEI. The CDR3 is 11 amino acids. Here the CDR3 reads CASSGGGELFF. DNA for the CDR3: TGTGCCAGCAGTGGAGGAGGGGAGCTGTTTTTT.

The chain uses TRBV6-1 and TRBJ1-5, with D maybe TRBD1 (6 bases). Germline-derived CDR1 and CDR2 are MNHNS and SASEGT. The CDR3 covers 14 residues. The V gene lost 3 bases and the J gene lost 7 bases, with 13 bases spanning the gap. The CDR3 DNA reads as TGTGCCAGCAGTGATTCGGGGGGCGGGCAGCCCCAGCATTTT. Translated, it gives CASSDSGGGQPQHF.

This clone was recorded only once. CDR3 protein: CASSPVGENTGELFF. In nucleotides, the CDR3 is TGTGCCAGCAGCCCCGTTGGAGAGAACACCGGGGAGCTGTTTTTT. The chain combines TRBV9 with TRBJ2-2; D gene ambiguous. Deletions cut 4 bases from V and 1 base from J, with 11 bases between. Germline V gene sequence: CDR1 SGDLS, CDR2 YYNGEE. This CDR3 is 15 amino acids long.

V is TRBV5-8 and J is TRBJ1-1, with D maybe TRBD1 (5 bases). The germline V gene encodes CDR1 SGHTS and CDR2 YDEGEE. The CDR3 is 16 amino acids. V dropped 5 bases and J dropped 0 bases, with 17 bases sitting between them. DNA of the CDR3: TGTGCCAGCAGACCCATGGTGGGGGTTTTGAACACTGAAGCTTTCTTT. Its protein is CASRPMVGVLNTEAFF.

This chain uses TRBV21-1 with TRBJ1-2. TRBV21-1 is a listed pseudogene. This CDR3 is built from 16 residues. The CDR3 DNA reads TGTGCCAGCAGCAGGGGAGCGGAATGGGCTAACTATGGCTACACCTTC. Translation gives CASSRGAEWANYGYTF.

The chain couples TRBV18 to TRBJ1-1; TRBD1 matches at 9 bases. Germline V gives CDR1 KGHSH, CDR2 LQKENI. There are 15 residues in the CDR3. The V gene end was trimmed by 3 bases and the J gene end by 6 bases; junction bases not matched to a gene: 8. CDR3 sequence reads: CASSPNRGRRSEAFF. The DNA for the CDR3 is TGTGCCAGCTCACCCAACAGGGGGCGCAGATCTGAAGCTTTCTTT.

The chain joins TRBV7-9 to TRBJ2-7; D ambiguous. V lost 3 bases and J 2 bases, leaving 5 bases between the germline ends. CDR1 and CDR2 (germline): SEHNR, FQNEAQ (reference sequence). This CDR3 contains 12 residues. CDR3 DNA sequence: TGTGCCAGCAGCTTTCTGCCCTACGAGCAGTACTTC. The encoded protein is CASSFLPYEQYF. The variable domain in full, completed from reference TRBV7-9 and TRBJ2-7, reads DTGVSQNPRHKITKRGQNVTFRCDPISEHNRLYWYRQTLGQGPEFLTYFQNEAQLEKSRLLSDRFSAERPKGSFSTLEIQRTEQGDSAMYLCASSFLPYEQYFGPGTRLTVT.

The chain uses TRBV27 and TRBJ1-4; D is unclear. Germline V CDR1 and CDR2: MNHEY, SMNVEV (reference sequence). CDR3 length equals 16 residues. Trimming shortened V by 4 bases and J by 0 bases, and 12 bases separated the two germline ends. The CDR3 loop reads CASSYDGPATNEKLFF. The CDR3 nucleotides are TGTGCCAGCAGTTACGACGGACCGGCAACTAATGAAAAACTGTTTTTT. Supplemented by reference TRBV27 and TRBJ1-4, the full variable domain reads EAQVTQNPRYLITVTGKKLTVTCSQNMNHEYMSWYRQDPGLGLRQIYYSMNVEVTDKGDVPEGYKVSRKEKRNFPLILESPSPNQTSLYFCASSYDGPATNEKLFFGSGTQLSVL.

This clone showed up just a few times. CDR3 region: CASSLGAGGVSETQYF. Written as DNA, the CDR3 is TGTGCCAGCAGCTTAGGGGCAGGGGGCGTATCAGAGACCCAGTACTTC. The chain links TRBV7-9 to TRBJ2-5; 8 bases align to TRBD1. From germline, CDR1 is SEHNR and CDR2 FQNEAQ (reference sequence). J gave up 4 bases and V 1 base, and 8 bases lay outside the gene matches. CDR3 length: 16 amino acids.

The rearrangement joins TRBV19 to TRBJ1-5; 7 nucleotides align to TRBD1. V was pared by 3 bases and J by 0 bases, with 23 bases of the junction left unmatched. This CDR3 spans 22 amino acids. Looked up from germline, CDR1 is LNHDA and CDR2 is SQIVND (reference sequence). For the CDR3, the DNA is TGTGCCAGTAGTATTTGGTTTCTCATGCGGGACAGCAAACCCAATAGCAATCAGCCCCAGCATTTT. Translated, it gives CASSIWFLMRDSKPNSNQPQHF.

The gene calls are TRBV19 and TRBJ1-2; TRBD1 agrees at 11 bases. Germline CDR1 and CDR2: LNHDA and SQIVND (reference sequence). The ends lost 4 bases at V and 4 bases at J; junction bases unmatched: 14. This CDR3 has 18 amino acids. The CDR3, as DNA: TGTGCCAGTAGTAGGGTAACCGGACAGGGGGCCGCCGGCTATGGCTACACCTTC. Encoded protein: CASSRVTGQGAAGYGYTF.

The genes are TRBV5-1 and TRBJ2-5, with D unresolved. Germline CDR1 and CDR2: SGHRS and YFSETQ. Trimming cost V 1 base and J 1 base, with 8 bases left between them. This CDR3 has 14 amino acids. The CDR3 DNA reads as TGCGCCAGCAGCTTGTTCCAACCCCAAGAGACCCAGTACTTC. This codes for CASSLFQPQETQYF. The variable domain in full, with the rest retrieved from reference TRBV5-1 and TRBJ2-5, is KAGVTQTPRYLIKTRGQQVTLSCSPISGHRSVSWYQQTPGQGLQFLFEYFSETQRNKGNFPGRFSGRQFSNSRSEMNVSTLELGDSALYLCASSLFQPQETQYFGPGTRLLVL.

The chain is built from TRBV14 and TRBJ2-7; 10 nucleotides agree with TRBD2. Germline V gene sequence: CDR1 SGHDN, CDR2 FVKESK. V was pared by 4 bases and J by 3 bases, with 6 bases of the junction left unmatched. CDR3 length: 15 residues. The CDR3 here is CASSRLAGGNYEQYF. The CDR3 nucleotides read TGTGCCAGCAGCCGTTTAGCGGGGGGCAACTACGAGCAGTACTTC. The full variable domain, in which reference TRBV14 and TRBJ2-7 provide the parts outside the CDR3, is EAGVTQFPSHSVIEKGQTVTLRCDPISGHDNLYWYRRVMGKEIKFLLHFVKESKQDESGMPNNRFLAERTGGTYSTLKVQPAELEDSGVYFCASSRLAGGNYEQYFGPGTRLTVT.

The V call is TRBV28, the J call TRBJ1-1; no clear D. CDR3 size: 12 residues. From germline, CDR1 is MDHEN and CDR2 SYDVKM. The V end lost 5 bases, the J end lost 5 bases, and 9 bases lay between the germline ends. The CDR3: CASSTPSTEAFF. The CDR3 bases are TGTGCCAGCAGTACCCCTTCAACTGAAGCTTTCTTT. Together with reference TRBV28 and TRBJ1-1, the CDR3 gives the full variable domain: DVKVTQSSRYLVKRTGEKVFLECVQDMDHENMFWYRQDPGLGLRLIYFSYDVKMKEKGDIPEGYSVSREKKERFSLILESASTNQTSMYLCASSTPSTEAFFGQGTRLTVV.

The gene calls are TRBV10-3 and TRBJ1-2; 7 bases are shared with TRBD1. The germline V gene encodes CDR1 ENHRY and CDR2 SYGVKD. Germline trimming cut 6 bases from V and 4 bases from J; bases unmatched to any gene: 8. This CDR3 is 14 amino acids long. CDR3 amino acids: CAISERRDSYGYTF. The CDR3 nucleotides read TGTGCCATCAGCGAGAGAAGGGACAGCTATGGCTACACCTTC.